The present entry profiles one TCR beta chain with its context. This clone was picked up a small number of times. Its antigen specificity is not known. Base qualities are not recorded, but no much larger clone differs from it by a single base. This specimen belongs to a study of chemoradiotherapy in HPV16-positive cancers (dated by TCRdb to the early 2020s). For the wider study: Functional T-cell assays on cells from a couple of HPV16-positive patients defined candidate HPV-specific T-cell clones and common TCR motifs. The study asked whether T-cell immunity against the HPV oncoproteins E6 and E7 changes during chemoradiotherapy and whether it affects survival. The candidate HPV-specific TCRs and motifs were then tracked in TCR repertoires from over 85 patients with HPV-related cancers.

Study-wide findings and limitations: The survival association was reported for HPV16-positive patients, and the functional definition of HPV-specific T cells was derived from only two HPV16-positive patients. Expansion of candidate HPV-specific clones and E7-related TCR motifs was observed in the tumor microenvironment during treatment, whereas no such expansion was observed for non-HPV-specific T cells. Improved recurrence-free survival in HPV16-positive patients was associated with expansion of HPV-responsive T cells during chemoradiotherapy.

Repertoires were sampled repeatedly over the course of chemoradiotherapy so that clonal expansion in the tumor microenvironment could be followed. From the cysteine up to the phenylalanine, the CDR3 has a length of 15 residues. Only the CDR3 DNA stays, 45 bases, in frame from base 1. The germline V gene gives CDR1 as MNHEY and CDR2 as SVGAGI. Trimming removed 0 bases from V and 5 bases from J; the gene matches leave 3 bases unexplained. Receptor libraries were prepared by the immunoSEQ multiplex PCR assay. TCRdb carries this immuneACCESS record with in-frame sequences only. Its versions omit some clonotypes, under half of them owing to an unresolved V gene in the studies checked, with the rest unexplained. The sample has over 6,000 clones on record, just under 85% of them singletons. Jointly, the top ten make up around 3% of the sample.

This receptor was taken from a human donor with HPV-associated anogenital cancer. Sequenced material: blood, taken from a patient who underwent chemoradiotherapy. The chain uses TRBV6-5 and TRBJ2-7, with 11 bases in between that match TRBD1. This receptor carries the CDR3 CASSYSKDRGHEQYF. The bases read TGTGCCAGCAGTTACTCGAAGGACAGGGGGCACGAGCAGTACTTC.